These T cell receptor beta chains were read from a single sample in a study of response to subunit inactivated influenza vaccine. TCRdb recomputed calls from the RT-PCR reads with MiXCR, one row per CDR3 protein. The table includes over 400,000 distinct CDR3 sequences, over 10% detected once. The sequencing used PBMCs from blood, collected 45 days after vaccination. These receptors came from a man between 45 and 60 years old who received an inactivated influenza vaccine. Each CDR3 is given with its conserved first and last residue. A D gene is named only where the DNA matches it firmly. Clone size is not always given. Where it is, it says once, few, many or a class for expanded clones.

CDR3 DNA: TGTGCCAGCGCTTCGGCAACTAATGAAAAACTGTTTTTT
CDR3 protein: CASASATNEKLFF
V gene: TRBV2
clone size: .
D gene: .
CDR3 length: 13
J gene: TRBJ1-4

CDR3 DNA: TGCAGTGCTAGACTAAGGGTCAGGGACTCTCGAGGCGCCTACGAGCAGTACTTC
CDR3 protein: CSARLRVRDSRGAYEQYF
V gene: TRBV20-1
clone size: .
D gene: .
CDR3 length: 18
J gene: TRBJ2-7

CDR3 DNA: TGCGCCAGCAGCTTTTACCGACCCACAGATACGCAGTATTTT
CDR3 protein: CASSFYRPTDTQYF
V gene: TRBV5-1
clone size: few
D gene: .
CDR3 length: 14
J gene: TRBJ2-3

CDR3 DNA: TGTGCCAGCAACCGAGGGGGTGCCCCCTACTATGGCTACACCTTC
CDR3 protein: CASNRGGAPYYGYTF
V gene: TRBV5-6
clone size: many
D gene: .
CDR3 length: 15
J gene: TRBJ1-2

CDR3 DNA: TGTGCCAGCAGTGAATCAGGGTTACGTGGCTACACCTTC
CDR3 protein: CASSESGLRGYTF
V gene: TRBV25-1
clone size: few
D gene: .
CDR3 length: 13
J gene: TRBJ1-2

CDR3 DNA: TGTGCCAGCACGTTTGGTAAAACCTACGAGCAGTACTTC
CDR3 protein: CASTFGKTYEQYF
V gene: TRBV6-2/TRBV6-3
clone size: .
D gene: .
CDR3 length: 13
J gene: TRBJ2-7

CDR3 DNA: TGCAGTGCTAGAGATCCGGGAAGTGTTTCCTACAATGAGCAGTTCTTC
CDR3 protein: CSARDPGSVSYNEQFF
V gene: TRBV20-1
clone size: few
D gene: .
CDR3 length: 16
J gene: TRBJ2-1

CDR3 DNA: TGTGCCAGCAGGACCCGGGACAGGGCTACTCAGCCCCAGCATTTT
CDR3 protein: CASRTRDRATQPQHF
V gene: TRBV6-2/TRBV6-3
clone size: few
D gene: TRBD1
CDR3 length: 15
J gene: TRBJ1-5

CDR3 DNA: TGTGCCAGCAGCCCCATGTTATGTGAATCACCCCTCCACTTT
CDR3 protein: CASSPMLCESPLHF
V gene: TRBV6-1
clone size: .
D gene: .
CDR3 length: 14
J gene: TRBJ1-6

CDR3 DNA: TGCGCCAGCAGCCAAGATCTTCCGTTGGATCCACAGTTCTTC
CDR3 protein: CASSQDLPLDPQFF
V gene: TRBV4-3
clone size: few
D gene: .
CDR3 length: 14
J gene: TRBJ2-1

CDR3 DNA: TGTGCCAGCAGCCAAGGGACAGGGAGTGCCACAGATACGCAGTATTTT
CDR3 protein: CASSQGTGSATDTQYF
V gene: TRBV3-1
clone size: few
D gene: TRBD1
CDR3 length: 16
J gene: TRBJ2-3

CDR3 DNA: TGCAGCGTTGTAACTGGCAGTGCGACTGAAGCTTTCTTT
CDR3 protein: CSVVTGSATEAFF
V gene: TRBV29-1
clone size: .
D gene: .
CDR3 length: 13
J gene: TRBJ1-1

CDR3 DNA: TGTGCCAGCAGGGGGGACGGCTTGGTCCGGTACACCTTC
CDR3 protein: CASRGDGLVRYTF
V gene: TRBV7-9
clone size: few
D gene: .
CDR3 length: 13
J gene: TRBJ1-2

CDR3 DNA: TGTGCCAGCAGCGCGCGAGCCAGGGATGCAGATACGCAGTATTTT
CDR3 protein: CASSARARDADTQYF
V gene: TRBV9
clone size: few
D gene: .
CDR3 length: 15
J gene: TRBJ2-3

CDR3 DNA: TGTGCCAGTCAGGGGACGGCTGGAAACACCATATATTTT
CDR3 protein: CASQGTAGNTIYF
V gene: TRBV18
clone size: few
D gene: .
CDR3 length: 13
J gene: TRBJ1-3

CDR3 DNA: TGTGCCAGCAGCTTGGAACTGGGTAGAAGGGAGACCCAGTACTTC
CDR3 protein: CASSLELGRRETQYF
V gene: TRBV5-5
clone size: .
D gene: .
CDR3 length: 15
J gene: TRBJ2-5

CDR3 DNA: TGTGCCACCAGTGACCGGACAGGGGGGTTATCCGAGCAGTACTTC
CDR3 protein: CATSDRTGGLSEQYF
V gene: TRBV24-1
clone size: .
D gene: TRBD1
CDR3 length: 15
J gene: TRBJ2-7

CDR3 DNA: TGTGCCAGCAGTTTGTTGGCTCTAGGAATATCCGAGCAGTACTTC
CDR3 protein: CASSLLALGISEQYF
V gene: TRBV12-3/TRBV12-4
clone size: .
D gene: .
CDR3 length: 15
J gene: TRBJ2-7

CDR3 DNA: TGTGCCAGCAGCCCCGTGCTCGTGACCGGGGAGCTGTTTTTT
CDR3 protein: CASSPVLVTGELFF
V gene: TRBV11-2
clone size: few
D gene: .
CDR3 length: 14
J gene: TRBJ2-2

CDR3 DNA: TGTGCCAGCAGACCTCAGACTAGCGCGTATGACAATGAGCAGTTCTTC
CDR3 protein: CASRPQTSAYDNEQFF
V gene: TRBV28
clone size: few
D gene: TRBD2
CDR3 length: 16
J gene: TRBJ2-1

CDR3 DNA: TGCGCCAGCAGCCACCGACTAGCGGGAGGGCCTTACGAGCAGTACTTC
CDR3 protein: CASSHRLAGGPYEQYF
V gene: TRBV4-3
clone size: .
D gene: TRBD2
CDR3 length: 16
J gene: TRBJ2-7

CDR3 DNA: TGTGCCAGCAGCTTAGCGCTTGGCCTCTGGCAGTCCTACGAGCAGTACTTC
CDR3 protein: CASSLALGLWQSYEQYF
V gene: TRBV7-9
clone size: .
D gene: .
CDR3 length: 17
J gene: TRBJ2-7

CDR3 DNA: TGTGCCACCAGCAGCCGACAGGGGTCCTACAATGAGCAGTTCTTC
CDR3 protein: CATSSRQGSYNEQFF
V gene: TRBV15
clone size: few
D gene: TRBD1
CDR3 length: 15
J gene: TRBJ2-1

CDR3 DNA: TGTGCCAGCATTGAACAGGGCCTTACGAACACTGAAGCTTTCTTT
CDR3 protein: CASIEQGLTNTEAFF
V gene: TRBV2
clone size: few
D gene: .
CDR3 length: 15
J gene: TRBJ1-1

CDR3 DNA: TGTGCCAGCAGCACCGGGACAGCCGGGGGATACAATGAGCAGTTCTTC
CDR3 protein: CASSTGTAGGYNEQFF
V gene: TRBV7-6
clone size: few
D gene: .
CDR3 length: 16
J gene: TRBJ2-1

CDR3 DNA: TGTGCCAGCAGTCGGGACAGCTCTGGAAACACCATATATTTT
CDR3 protein: CASSRDSSGNTIYF
V gene: TRBV12-3/TRBV12-4
clone size: many
D gene: TRBD1
CDR3 length: 14
J gene: TRBJ1-3

CDR3 DNA: TGTGCCAGCAGACCGACAGGGAGTTTTTCCGGGGAGCTGTTTTTT
CDR3 protein: CASRPTGSFSGELFF
V gene: TRBV12-3/TRBV12-4
clone size: .
D gene: TRBD1
CDR3 length: 15
J gene: TRBJ2-2

CDR3 DNA: TGTGCCAGCAGTTACCAGGTCGCGAGCTCCTACGAGCAGTACTTC
CDR3 protein: CASSYQVASSYEQYF
V gene: TRBV6-5
clone size: few
D gene: .
CDR3 length: 15
J gene: TRBJ2-7

CDR3 DNA: TGTGCCAGCAGTTTTCGGGGGTCCTCCTACGAGCAGTACTTC
CDR3 protein: CASSFRGSSYEQYF
V gene: TRBV12-3/TRBV12-4
clone size: many
D gene: .
CDR3 length: 14
J gene: TRBJ2-7

CDR3 DNA: TGTGCCAGCAGCGTAGCTCCCGTAGCGGGAGGCGGCGATACGCAGTATTTT
CDR3 protein: CASSVAPVAGGGDTQYF
V gene: TRBV9
clone size: .
D gene: TRBD2
CDR3 length: 17
J gene: TRBJ2-3

CDR3 DNA: TGTGCCAGCAGCCCTCTAGGGAGGGAGACCCAGTACTTC
CDR3 protein: CASSPLGRETQYF
V gene: TRBV5-5
clone size: many
D gene: .
CDR3 length: 13
J gene: TRBJ2-5

CDR3 DNA: TGTGCCAGCAGCCTGAGGCGGGGGGGGACGCTCTACGAGCAGTACTTC
CDR3 protein: CASSLRRGGTLYEQYF
V gene: TRBV7-2
clone size: .
D gene: TRBD2
CDR3 length: 16
J gene: TRBJ2-7

CDR3 DNA: TGTGCCAGCAGCCCCCGGACTAGCGGGGACAATGAGCAGTTCTTC
CDR3 protein: CASSPRTSGDNEQFF
V gene: TRBV7-9
clone size: few
D gene: TRBD2
CDR3 length: 15
J gene: TRBJ2-1